Below, 30 T cell receptor beta chains from the same sample are listed, as sequenced in a study of control samples from healthy donors and cancer patients. Sequenced by immunoSEQ multiplex PCR; TCRdb stores in-frame clones only, minus some. The data contain fewer than 200,000 clones, around 95% of them singletons. The sample taken for sequencing was blood. The receptor source for this set is a woman aged 55 to 70 in good health.

The chain employs TRBV5-4 and TRBJ2-3; no reliable D call. Germline CDR1 is SGHNT and CDR2 is YYREEE (reference sequence). With 0 bases removed from V and 12 bases from J, the gap between germline ends came to 14 bases. This CDR3 is built from 13 residues. The DNA of the CDR3 is TGTGCCAGCAGCTTGGAAACCGCAGGCGTTCAGTATTTT. As protein: CASSLETAGVQYF.

The V gene is TRBV18, the J gene TRBJ2-1, with no clear D. V lost 3 bases and J lost 6, with 9 bases in between. This CDR3 comprises 13 residues. Germline CDR1 KGHSH, CDR2 LQKENI. CDR3 sequence: CASSPGNINEQFF. Written as DNA, the CDR3 is TGTGCCAGCTCACCGGGGAACATCAATGAGCAGTTCTTC.

The chain combines TRBV4-3 with TRBJ1-4, with 7 bases lining up with TRBD1. The J segment lost 8 bases and the V segment lost 0 bases, leaving 6 bases of the junction unmatched. This CDR3 region has 15 residues. Germline V gene sequence: CDR1 LGHNA, CDR2 YSLEER. The CDR3 sequence: CASSQDRQGGEKLFF. CDR3 in DNA: TGCGCCAGCAGCCAAGATCGGCAGGGGGGAGAAAAACTGTTTTTT.

The chain couples TRBV6-6 to TRBJ1-1; 10 bases fit TRBD1. Per germline, CDR1 MNHNY and CDR2 SVGAGI (reference sequence). J was trimmed by 1 base and V by 5 bases; bases with no gene match: 10. The CDR3 has 17 amino acids. CDR3 sequence (DNA): TGTGCCAGCAGTCCCATCGGGACAGGGGCAGGGAACACTGAAGCTTTCTTT. Amino acids: CASSPIGTGAGNTEAFF.

The chain joins TRBV4-1 to TRBJ1-3; tentatively, D is TRBD1 (5 bases). The CDR3 spans 14 residues. V was cut by 6 bases and J by 4 bases, with 13 bases left in between. Per the germline V gene, CDR1 is MGHRA and CDR2 is YSYEKL. CDR3 residues: CASSRDEEGNTIYF. The CDR3 coding sequence is TGCGCCAGCAGTCGGGACGAAGAGGGAAACACCATATATTTT.

The chain couples TRBV6-4 to TRBJ1-2, with 7 bases that match TRBD1. V was pared by 5 bases and J by 1 base, with 4 bases of the junction left unmatched. This CDR3 comprises 14 residues. CDR1 and CDR2 (germline): MRHNA, SNTAGT. The CDR3 loop is CASSLNRGNYGYTF. The CDR3 DNA sequence: TGTGCCAGCAGTCTGAACAGGGGTAACTATGGCTACACCTTC.

The chain couples TRBV3-1 (or the pseudogene TRBV3-2) to TRBJ1-2, with a possible D match to TRBD1 (5 bases). V shed 0 bases and J shed 4 bases, with 15 bases lying between them. Germline loops: CDR1 LGHDT, CDR2 YNNKEL (reference sequence). The CDR3 length is 16 residues. The CDR3 sequence: CASSQESYRSLYGYTF. CDR3 coding DNA: TGTGCCAGCAGCCAAGAGTCTTACAGGTCCCTCTATGGCTACACCTTC.

This chain joins TRBV27 and TRBJ2-2; D remains ambiguous. The CDR3 runs to 16 residues. Germline V gene data show CDR1 as MNHEY and CDR2 as SMNVEV (reference sequence). The V gene lost 0 bases and the J gene lost 4 bases, with 12 bases spanning the gap. CDR3 sequence (DNA): TGTGCCAGCAGTTTATCTACGCGGCTGGTCACCGGGGAGCTGTTTTTT. Translating it yields CASSLSTRLVTGELFF.

V and J are TRBV18 and TRBJ2-4; D may correspond to TRBD1 or TRBD2 (5 bases each). This CDR3 has 16 residues. Trimming took off 6 bases at V and 6 bases at J, with 21 bases between the two ends. Germline CDR1 and CDR2: KGHSH and LQKENI. The CDR3, as DNA: TGTGCCAGCTCCCGTGGCTTGAGGGGCCAACCAAACATTCAGTACTTC. It yields the protein CASSRGLRGQPNIQYF.

The chain carries TRBV4-1 and TRBJ1-6; 10 bases fit TRBD1. Germline assignment: CDR1 MGHRA and CDR2 YSYEKL. J lost 2 bases, V lost 3 bases, and 1 base had no gene match. This CDR3 comprises 16 residues. In DNA form, the CDR3 reads TGCGCCAGCAGCCAGACAGGGGGCACCTATAATTCACCCCTCCACTTT. It encodes CASSQTGGTYNSPLHF.

This clone appeared once. This chain connects TRBV12-3 or TRBV12-4 to TRBJ1-4, with 8 bases matching TRBD1. J was trimmed by 6 bases and V by 6 bases; bases with no gene match: 3. The CDR3 runs 13 residues. The CDR3 DNA is TGTGCCAGCAGCAGGGGACAGGATGAAAAACTGTTTTTT. Amino acids: CASSRGQDEKLFF.

The chain combines TRBV9 with TRBJ1-3, with D unresolved. This CDR3 contains 15 residues. V was pared by 0 bases and J by 3 bases, with 10 bases between. Per the germline V gene, CDR1 is SGDLS and CDR2 is YYNGEE. The CDR3 DNA sequence: TGTGCCAGCAGCGTAGTCGAAGGAGTTGGAAACACCATATATTTT. Its protein product is CASSVVEGVGNTIYF.

The V and J genes are TRBV6-5 and TRBJ1-3; D perhaps matches TRBD1 (5 bases). The V end lost 2 bases, the J end lost 0 bases, and 11 bases lay between the germline ends. The CDR3 contains 16 residues. Germline V gives CDR1 MNHEY, CDR2 SVGAGI. The CDR3 loop is CASSYRKGTSGNTIYF. CDR3 DNA sequence: TGTGCCAGCAGTTACCGAAAAGGGACCTCTGGAAACACCATATATTTT.

The chain is built from TRBV9 and TRBJ1-2; 10 positions agree with TRBD1. The germline V gene encodes CDR1 SGDLS and CDR2 YYNGEE. The CDR3 consists of 16 residues. The ends lost 4 bases at V and 8 bases at J; junction bases unmatched: 14. The CDR3 reads CASSPDPGQGPSGYTF. CDR3 in DNA: TGTGCCAGCAGCCCCGATCCGGGACAGGGGCCGTCCGGCTACACCTTC.

The chain has TRBV5-6 and TRBJ1-2; D is unclear. The CDR3 is made up of 13 amino acids. Germline assignment: CDR1 SGHDT and CDR2 YYEEEE. V shed 0 bases and J shed 2 bases, with 5 bases lying between them. The CDR3, as DNA: TGTGCCAGCAGCTTGGATACAAACTATGGCTACACCTTC. Amino acids: CASSLDTNYGYTF. The entire variable domain, with the rest obtained from reference TRBV5-6 and TRBJ1-2, is as follows: DAGVTQSPTHLIKTRGQQVTLRCSPKSGHDTVSWYQQALGQGPQFIFQYYEEEERQRGNFPDRFSGHQFPNYSSELNVNALLLGDSALYLCASSLDTNYGYTFGSGTRLTVV.

This clone was picked up one time. This chain joins TRBV28 and TRBJ1-4; D call uncertain. The V end lost 7 bases, the J end lost 3 bases, and 15 bases lay between the germline ends. Germline values: CDR1 MDHEN, CDR2 SYDVKM. This CDR3 spans 15 amino acids. CDR3 sequence reads: CASTSMGRSNEKLFF. The CDR3 DNA is TGTGCCAGCACGTCGATGGGCAGGTCTAATGAAAAACTGTTTTTT.

This clone was picked up a small number of times. The genes are TRBV5-8 and TRBJ2-7; tentative D call: TRBD1 (6 bases). The CDR3 consists of 15 residues. V gave up 5 bases and J gave up 3 bases, with 18 bases separating them. The germline V gene encodes CDR1 SGHTS and CDR2 YDEGEE. This CDR3 is CASSLMGATGYEQYF. The DNA of the CDR3 is TGTGCCAGCAGTCTGATGGGGGCTACCGGCTACGAGCAGTACTTC.

The CDR3, as DNA: TGTGCCAGCAGGGACAGGGAATTACAGCCCCAGCATTTT. Translated: CASRDRELQPQHF. The chain uses TRBV6-5 and TRBJ1-5, with 8 bases fitting TRBD1. The CDR3 covers 13 residues. In germline, CDR1 is MNHEY, CDR2 SVGAGI. The V gene end was trimmed by 6 bases and the J gene end by 7 bases; junction bases not matched to a gene: 5.

This clone was seen just once. The chain carries TRBV10-3 and TRBJ1-2; a weak D match, TRBD1 (5 bases). CDR3 length: 13 amino acids. V was cut by 4 bases and J by 3 bases, with 9 bases left in between. Germline V gives CDR1 ENHRY, CDR2 SYGVKD. This chain's CDR3 is CAISGRGDYGYTF. In DNA form, the CDR3 reads TGTGCCATCAGTGGACGAGGGGACTATGGCTACACCTTC.

This clone was observed a single time. The chain employs TRBV3-1 (or the pseudogene TRBV3-2) and TRBJ1-1; D not resolved. The germline gives CDR1 LGHDT, CDR2 YNNKEL (reference sequence). This CDR3 comprises 14 residues. The V end was cut by 7 bases, the J end by 1 base, with 13 bases between. CDR3 amino acids: CASNKGSGNTEAFF. CDR3 coding DNA: TGTGCCAGCAACAAGGGATCGGGGAACACTGAAGCTTTCTTT.

The count of this clone is one. CDR3 DNA: TGTGCCAGCAGCTTACGGAGGGCAGGGCTGAACACTGAAGCTTTCTTT. It yields the protein CASSLRRAGLNTEAFF. This rearrangement joins TRBV7-2 to TRBJ1-1; tentatively, D is TRBD1 (5 bases). V was cut by 2 bases and J by 0 bases, with 13 bases left in between. The CDR3 is 16 amino acids. Germline V gene data show CDR1 as SGHTA and CDR2 as FQGNSA.

The chain joins TRBV20-1 to TRBJ1-6; 8 bases are a match to TRBD1. Germline CDR1 reads DFQATT; CDR2 reads SNEGSKA (reference sequence). This CDR3 is 13 amino acids long. With V trimmed by 3 bases and J by 8 bases, 3 bases remained unmatched. CDR3 residues: CSASTDRDSPLHF. In DNA, the CDR3 is TGCAGTGCTAGTACGGACAGGGATTCACCCCTCCACTTT.

The chain is built from TRBV6-5 and TRBJ1-4; possible D gene TRBD1, 5 bases. The CDR3 consists of 14 residues. Germline V CDR1 and CDR2: MNHEY, SVGAGI. V gave up 5 bases and J gave up 8 bases, with 15 bases separating them. The CDR3 nucleotides read TGTGCCAGCAGTCCAGGGACGTCGCGGGAAAAACTGTTTTTT. This sequence encodes CASSPGTSREKLFF.

The V and J genes are TRBV29-1 and TRBJ1-1; a weak D match, TRBD1 (6 bases). V was clipped by 2 bases and J by 0 bases, with 7 bases between them. Germline loops: CDR1 SQVTM, CDR2 ANQGSEA. The CDR3 covers 13 residues. CDR3 residues: CSVESGVNTEAFF. As DNA, the CDR3 is TGCAGCGTTGAATCAGGGGTGAACACTGAAGCTTTCTTT.

This CDR3 reads CAISVGQLNYGYTF. DNA of the CDR3: TGTGCCATCAGTGTAGGACAGCTTAACTATGGCTACACCTTC. The J gene is TRBJ1-2, the V gene TRBV10-3, with D possibly TRBD1 on 6 matching bases. Germline CDR1 and CDR2: ENHRY and SYGVKD. The CDR3 covers 14 residues. The V gene lost 4 bases and the J gene lost 1 base, with 10 bases spanning the gap.

The gene calls are TRBV7-2 and TRBJ1-1; maybe TRBD1 (5 bases). With 11 bases removed from V and 0 bases from J, the gap between germline ends came to 13 bases. Germline V lookup: CDR1 SGHTA, CDR2 FQGNSA. This CDR3 contains 13 residues. CDR3: CAGSGRLNTEAFF. The CDR3 region has the DNA TGTGCCGGATCAGGGCGGTTGAACACTGAAGCTTTCTTT.

The V gene is TRBV5-4, the J gene TRBJ1-1, with D tentatively TRBD1 (6 bases). CDR1 SGHNT and CDR2 YYREEE come from the germline V gene (reference sequence). This CDR3 is built from 12 residues. With 3 bases removed from V and 8 bases from J, the gap between germline ends came to 11 bases. The CDR3 region is CASSYWTDEAFF. CDR3 DNA sequence: TGTGCCAGCAGCTATTGGACAGACGAAGCTTTCTTT.

The chain employs TRBV10-3 and TRBJ2-7, with TRBD1 matching 7 bases. Germline V gives CDR1 ENHRY, CDR2 SYGVKD. V shed 0 bases, J shed 2 bases, and the junction held 10 bases outside the gene matches. The CDR3 has 17 residues. The CDR3: CAISESSRTGHPYEQYF. CDR3 sequence (DNA): TGTGCCATCAGTGAGTCCTCCAGGACAGGACACCCCTACGAGCAGTACTTC.

V usage is TRBV2 and J usage is TRBJ1-5; D gene ambiguous. The CDR3 has 12 residues. The V end was cut by 1 base, the J end by 7 bases, with 5 bases between. CDR1 is SNHLY and CDR2 is FYNNEI in the germline V gene. DNA of the CDR3: TGTGCCAGCAGTGAAGGAGCCCAGCCCCAGCATTTT. This encodes CASSEGAQPQHF.

The gene calls are TRBV6-5 and TRBJ1-2; D gene uncertain. This CDR3 is built from 13 residues. V lost 7 bases and J 4 bases, leaving 13 bases between the germline ends. Germline V CDR1 and CDR2: MNHEY, SVGAGI. DNA for the CDR3: TGTGCCAGCAATACCGAGGGTCTCTATGGCTACACCTTC. Encoded protein: CASNTEGLYGYTF.